This entry features one T cell receptor beta chain sequence. Its target is not known. Germline CDR1 and CDR2: DFQATT and SNEGSKA (reference sequence). CDR3 size: 12 residues. J was trimmed by 5 bases and V by 8 bases; bases with no gene match: 5. Primed by a sample-barcoded 5' primer and a J-beta primer mix, a second PCR proceeded for about 6 to 11 cycles. TCRdb independently ran MiXCR on the 5' RACE reads; one entry per CDR3 protein. The table shows 550,000 to 650,000 distinct CDR3 sequences, with about 27% occurring only once. The data were obtained in a study of blood T cells in healthy people across ages. Regarding the study as a whole: Diversity of TCR beta per million T cells declined in a roughly linear way with age.

Peripheral blood samples of 7.5 to 10 milliliters were drawn from each donor. Isolation of PBMCs gave at least 6.5 million cells per sample. The sample was also reused in another study, on T cells of mothers and their children. As reported in that work: Sequencing got over 8.5 million TCR beta CDR3 reads from each mother and about 2.9 million from each child.

Sample: blood. The chain joins TRBV20-1 to TRBJ2-5, with 10 bases aligning to TRBD2. The sequence was collected from a boy aged 2-15 years in good health. The CDR3 here is CSSGTSVETQYF. CDR3 DNA sequence: TGCAGTTCCGGGACTAGCGTCGAGACCCAGTACTTC.